These 18 T cell receptor beta chains originate from one sample sequenced in a study of persistence of HIV-infected CD4 T cells. Cells were stimulated with overlapping HIV-1 Gag 15-mer peptides. Memory cells lacking CD40L and CD69 with high CD45RO were sorted. This was the immunoSEQ version 4 assay in survey mode. Assay used: immunoSEQ multiplex PCR; TCRdb lists only in-frame clones, some missing. The sample has under 40,000 clones; around 82% are singletons. Their recognized antigens are unknown. The sequencing here drew on CD4+ T cells sorted from PBMCs after approximately 19-hour stimulation, taken from a patient who received antiretroviral therapy. The receptors stem from an adult woman with HIV who was CMV-seropositive.

V usage is TRBV5-8 and J usage is TRBJ1-2; TRBD1 matches at 8 bases. Germline CDR1 SGHTS, CDR2 YDEGEE. CDR3 length: 14 amino acids. Germline trimming cut 0 bases from V and 3 bases from J; bases unmatched to any gene: 1. The CDR3 DNA is TGTGCCAGCAGCTTGGCGACAGGGGACTATGGCTACACCTTC. Its translation: CASSLATGDYGYTF.

The rearrangement links TRBV7-2 to TRBJ1-2, with 11 bases lining up with TRBD1. The CDR3 has 17 residues. V lost 4 bases, J lost 4 bases, and 11 bases stayed unmatched. From germline, CDR1 is SGHTA and CDR2 FQGNSA. CDR3 sequence (DNA): TGTGCCAGCAGCTACACAACTGGACAGGGGGCTTTCTATGGCTACACCTTC. Translated, it gives CASSYTTGQGAFYGYTF.

The gene calls are TRBV29-1 and TRBJ2-2; D not certain. The CDR3 contains 14 residues. CDR1 SQVTM and CDR2 ANQGSEA come from the germline V gene. Deletions cut 4 bases from V and 4 bases from J, with 13 bases between. CDR3 bases: TGCAGCGTTGGTTTAGGTTGGTCCACCGGGGAGCTGTTTTTT. Protein sequence: CSVGLGWSTGELFF.

The chain couples TRBV7-2 to TRBJ1-4; no definite D call. This CDR3 comprises 13 residues. Germline V gene lookup returns CDR1 SGHTA and CDR2 FQGNSA. V was clipped by 5 bases and J by 4 bases, with 8 bases between them. The CDR3 region is CASSVRGNEKLFF. The CDR3 nucleotides read TGTGCCAGCAGCGTCCGGGGTAATGAAAAACTGTTTTTT.

The chain employs TRBV3-1 (or the pseudogene TRBV3-2) and TRBJ2-7, with D possibly matching TRBD1 (6 bases). V gave up 2 bases and J gave up 8 bases, with 19 bases separating them. The CDR3 contains 15 residues. Per the germline V gene, CDR1 is LGHDT and CDR2 is YNNKEL (reference sequence). The CDR3 loop reads CASSQPGQRSSKQYF. The CDR3 coding sequence is TGTGCCAGCAGCCAACCGGGACAACGCTCGTCAAAGCAGTACTTC.

V gene TRBV28 combines with J gene TRBJ2-2; 12 nucleotides line up with TRBD2. The CDR3 sequence is 15 residues long. CDR1 MDHEN and CDR2 SYDVKM come from the germline V gene. J gave up 6 bases and V 5 bases, and 4 bases lay outside the gene matches. CDR3 sequence: CASSLAGGASGELFF. The CDR3 DNA follows: TGTGCCAGCAGTCTAGCGGGAGGGGCCTCCGGGGAGCTGTTTTTT.

The chain carries TRBV5-1 and TRBJ2-2; D possibly corresponds to TRBD1 (5 bases). This CDR3 spans 15 amino acids. The V end lost 4 bases, the J end lost 8 bases, and 18 bases lay between the germline ends. In germline, CDR1 is SGHRS, CDR2 YFSETQ. The CDR3 protein is CASSPPLRGSGELFF. Here the CDR3 DNA reads TGCGCCAGCAGCCCCCCACTAAGGGGATCGGGGGAGCTGTTTTTT.

The V and J genes are TRBV25-1 and TRBJ2-3, with 7 bases fitting TRBD2. V lost 5 bases, J lost 2 bases, and 10 bases stayed unmatched. The germline gives CDR1 MGHDK, CDR2 SYGVNS. The CDR3 extends over 16 amino acids. As DNA, the CDR3 is TGTGCCAGCAGTCCTCCATCTAGCGGAATCACAGATACGCAGTATTTT. It is translated as CASSPPSSGITDTQYF.

Note on this clone: The same CDR3 can be traced to other DNA sequences in this sample. The chain links TRBV7-2 to TRBJ2-7; a possible D gene is TRBD2 (6 bases). Germline lookup yields CDR1 SGHTA and CDR2 FQGNSA. Trimming stripped 3 bases from V and 1 base from J, with 10 bases between. This CDR3 comprises 14 residues. The chain's CDR3 is CASSFGGASYEQYF. CDR3 nucleotide sequence: TGTGCCAGCAGCTTTGGCGGGGCTTCCTACGAGCAGTACTTC.

This rearrangement joins TRBV7-2 to TRBJ2-3; the D gene is possibly TRBD1 (5 bases). V lost 0 bases and J 1 base, leaving 11 bases between the germline ends. CDR1 is SGHTA, CDR2 FQGNSA, per germline. The CDR3 extends over 16 amino acids. The DNA for the CDR3 is TGTGCCAGCAGCTTAGCGCAGGCGACAGGCACAGATACGCAGTATTTT. Protein: CASSLAQATGTDTQYF.

This chain links TRBV2 with TRBJ2-1; 10 bases match TRBD2. V trimming: 6 bases; J trimming: 13 bases; junction bases outside the gene matches: 18. The germline CDR1 and CDR2 sequences are SNHLY and FYNNEI. The CDR3 runs to 16 residues. DNA for the CDR3: TGTGCCAGCAGGGGGGGAGCTAGCGGGAGTCTTTACCCCCAGTTCTTC. Protein sequence: CASRGGASGSLYPQFF.

The chain uses TRBV27 and TRBJ1-2, with 8 bases that match TRBD1. V lost 6 bases to trimming and J lost 0 bases; unmatched junction nucleotides: 9. The CDR3 runs to 16 residues. Germline values: CDR1 MNHEY, CDR2 SMNVEV (reference sequence). The CDR3 DNA sequence: TGTGCCAGCAGACCACCAGGGGGCGAATCTAACTATGGCTACACCTTC. Protein: CASRPPGGESNYGYTF.

This clone showed up just a few times. The chain uses TRBV29-1 and TRBJ2-2; D may be TRBD1 (7 bases). The CDR3 covers 15 residues. Looked up from germline, CDR1 is SQVTM and CDR2 is ANQGSEA. V was clipped by 6 bases and J by 4 bases, with 18 bases between them. In nucleotides, the CDR3 is TGCAGCGTCCGGGGGACAGTGGAGGCCACCGGGGAGCTGTTTTTT. Protein: CSVRGTVEATGELFF.

The rearrangement joins TRBV2 to TRBJ2-3; 8 bases are a match to TRBD1. This CDR3 is 15 amino acids long. Germline loops: CDR1 SNHLY, CDR2 FYNNEI. With 6 bases clipped from V and 4 bases from J, the junction kept 9 bases outside the gene matches. The CDR3 nucleotides read TGTGCCAGCAGCGGTAGCAGGGGGCGTGCAGATACGCAGTATTTT. Amino acids: CASSGSRGRADTQYF.

The CDR3 loop reads CASSADRYNEQFF. In DNA, the CDR3 is TGTGCCAGCAGCGCCGACAGGTACAATGAGCAGTTCTTC. The chain carries TRBV9 and TRBJ2-1, with a tentative D call TRBD1 (6 bases). Trimming took 3 bases from V and 4 from J, leaving 8 bases between them. The length of the CDR3 is 13 residues. Germline assignment: CDR1 SGDLS and CDR2 YYNGEE.

This chain connects TRBV14 to TRBJ1-1; possibly TRBD1 for D (5 bases). This CDR3 is 13 amino acids long. V was shortened by 4 bases and J by 3 bases, with 9 bases between the two germline ends. Germline CDR1 SGHDN, CDR2 FVKESK. The CDR3 nucleotides read TGTGCCAGCAGCCGGGGACCTGACACTGAAGCTTTCTTT. This codes for CASSRGPDTEAFF.

The chain uses TRBV25-1 and TRBJ1-2; D gene unclear. Germline assignment: CDR1 MGHDK and CDR2 SYGVNS. Trimming stripped 0 bases from V and 5 bases from J, with 7 bases between. The CDR3 loop spans 13 amino acids. The CDR3 DNA sequence: TGTGCCAGCAGTGAATATGCCGGGTATGGCTACACCTTC. This gives the protein CASSEYAGYGYTF.

The chain joins TRBV5-4 to TRBJ1-4; TRBD1 agrees at 7 bases. The length of the CDR3 is 17 residues. Germline values: CDR1 SGHNT, CDR2 YYREEE (reference sequence). V lost 0 bases to trimming and J lost 3 bases; unmatched junction nucleotides: 8. The CDR3 DNA sequence: TGTGCCAGCAGCTTGGAAGCAGGGGGTGGGTCTAATGAAAAACTGTTTTTT. Its protein is CASSLEAGGGSNEKLFF.